This passage covers 14 T cell receptor beta chains from one sample sequenced in a study of blood T cell repertoires in COVID-19 (dated by TCRdb to 2018 to 2021). Library prep was done by the immunoSEQ multiplex PCR assay. What TCRdb holds here is the immuneACCESS table cut down to in-frame rearrangements. Part of the clones is not present; checked against another copy, under half of the missing clones reflect an unresolved V gene, and the others are unexplained. Counted in this sample were 150,000 to 180,000 clones; under 90% of them appeared once. The biggest ten clones account for under 0.75% of the sample. The sample comprised peripheral blood. The receptors were sampled from a man aged 60 to 75 with acute or convalescent COVID-19.

The chain recombines TRBV4-3 with TRBJ2-1; 7 nucleotides match TRBD2. The CDR3 is made up of 17 amino acids. The trim removed 0 bases at V and 3 bases at J, leaving 8 bases unmatched. Germline-derived CDR1 and CDR2 are LGHNA and YSLEER. CDR3 bases: TGCGCCAGCAGCCAAGAAGGGCGGGGGACCTTCTACAATGAGCAGTTCTTC. Translated, it gives CASSQEGRGTFYNEQFF.

The chain uses TRBV5-1 and TRBJ1-6; D perhaps matches TRBD1 (5 bases). The germline V and J ends were trimmed by 0 bases and 7 bases, with 11 bases remaining between them. This CDR3 has 15 residues. Germline-derived CDR1 and CDR2 are SGHRS and YFSETQ. DNA of the CDR3: TGCGCCAGCAGCTTGGCAAGGGGTCGCAATTCACCCCTCCACTTT. This codes for CASSLARGRNSPLHF.

This rearrangement joins TRBV19 to TRBJ2-7; TRBD1 aligns across 9 bases. Germline V gene lookup returns CDR1 LNHDA and CDR2 SQIVND (reference sequence). After removal of 4 bases from V and 1 base from J, the junction contained 5 bases not matched to a gene. This CDR3 comprises 15 residues. For the CDR3, the DNA is TGTGCCAGTAGTACGACCGGGACAGGGTCCTACGAGCAGTACTTC. It specifies CASSTTGTGSYEQYF.

The CDR3 here is CASSRRLAGTSTDTQYF. The CDR3 DNA sequence: TGTGCCAGCAGCCGCCGCCTAGCGGGAACTAGCACAGATACGCAGTATTTT. The V gene is TRBV5-4, the J gene TRBJ2-3; 9 bases fit TRBD2. V lost 4 bases and J lost 0; bases outside the gene matches: 9. CDR1 is SGHNT, CDR2 YYREEE, per germline (reference sequence). The CDR3 is 17 residues long.

This sequence joins TRBV18 and TRBJ2-5, with D possibly TRBD1 on 6 matching bases. Germline V gene sequence: CDR1 KGHSH, CDR2 LQKENI. CDR3 length equals 16 residues. V was pared by 1 base and J by 2 bases, with 14 bases between. As DNA, the CDR3 is TGTGCCAGCTCACCACGGATGGGGGCAGGACAAGAGACCCAGTACTTC. This codes for CASSPRMGAGQETQYF.

The chain links TRBV21-1 to TRBJ1-5; the table calls TRBD1, which could not be checked here. TRBV21-1 is a recognized pseudogene. The CDR3 length is 16 residues. The CDR3 DNA reads as TGTGCCAGCAGCAAAGGACAGGTCGGCAGCAATCAGCCCCAGCATTTT. The encoded protein is CASSKGQVGSNQPQHF.

The V gene is TRBV11-2, the J gene TRBJ2-1; weak D call: TRBD2 (5 bases). CDR1 is SGHAT, CDR2 FQNNGV, per germline. V shed 5 bases and J shed 4 bases, with 18 bases lying between them. The CDR3 extends over 16 amino acids. This CDR3 is CASSRNSAERYNEQFF. The CDR3 bases are TGTGCCAGCAGCCGGAATAGCGCGGAAAGGTACAATGAGCAGTTCTTC.

This chain links TRBV7-6 with TRBJ1-6, with a tentative D call TRBD1 (5 bases). The V gene lost 0 bases and the J gene lost 7 bases, with 7 bases spanning the gap. The CDR3 totals 14 residues. Germline V gene data show CDR1 as SGHVS and CDR2 as FNYEAQ. DNA for the CDR3: TGTGCCAGCAGCTTAGCAGGGGCGAATTCACCCCTCCACTTT. Protein product: CASSLAGANSPLHF. The whole variable domain, filled in from reference TRBV7-6 and TRBJ1-6, reads GAGVSQSPRYKVTKRGQDVALRCDPISGHVSLYWYRQALGQGPEFLTYFNYEAQQDKSGLPNDRFSAERPEGSISTLTIQRTEQRDSAMYRCASSLAGANSPLHFGNGTRLTVT.

The chain is built from TRBV2 and TRBJ2-3; TRBD2 agrees at 14 bases. The V and J ends lost 4 bases and 4 bases, in that order; junction bases with no gene match: 10. CDR1 SNHLY and CDR2 FYNNEI come from the germline V gene. CDR3 size: 18 residues. The CDR3: CASSVGRLAGGPADTQYF. CDR3 nucleotide sequence: TGTGCCAGCAGTGTAGGGCGACTAGCGGGAGGGCCGGCAGATACGCAGTATTTT.

This chain uses TRBV7-8 with TRBJ1-2; perhaps TRBD1 as D (6 bases). The CDR3 is made up of 14 amino acids. Germline CDR1 reads SGHVS; CDR2 reads FQNEAQ. Between the trimmed V and J ends, which lost 0 bases and 6 bases, there was a span of 11 bases. CDR3 DNA: TGTGCCAGCAGCTTAGCGCTAGGGGGAAATGGCTACACCTTC. Amino acid sequence: CASSLALGGNGYTF.

The chain links TRBV28 to TRBJ2-1; TRBD1 agrees at 7 bases. This CDR3 has 15 residues. Germline V CDR1 and CDR2: MDHEN, SYDVKM. V lost 6 bases, J lost 4 bases, and 9 bases stayed unmatched. The DNA of the CDR3 is TGTGCCAGCAGCATGACCAGGGGGATTTACAATGAGCAGTTCTTC. Its protein product is CASSMTRGIYNEQFF.

V gene TRBV5-1 combines with J gene TRBJ2-1; D possibly corresponds to TRBD1 (5 bases). CDR3 length: 17 residues. Germline V lookup: CDR1 SGHRS, CDR2 YFSETQ. Trimming removed 0 bases at V and 0 bases at J, with 13 bases between. The CDR3 DNA reads TGCGCCAGCAGCTTGGCCGTGGACACCCGCTCCTACAATGAGCAGTTCTTC. It specifies CASSLAVDTRSYNEQFF. The full variable domain, in which reference TRBV5-1 and TRBJ2-1 provide the parts outside the CDR3, is KAGVTQTPRYLIKTRGQQVTLSCSPISGHRSVSWYQQTPGQGLQFLFEYFSETQRNKGNFPGRFSGRQFSNSRSEMNVSTLELGDSALYLCASSLAVDTRSYNEQFFGPGTRLTVL.

V is TRBV15 and J is TRBJ2-5; TRBD2 is a possible D gene (6 bases). There are 15 residues in the CDR3. The V end was cut by 2 bases, the J end by 5 bases, with 15 bases between. Germline-derived CDR1 and CDR2 are LNHNV and YYDKDF (reference sequence). CDR3 in amino acids: CATSRLGRRGETQYF. CDR3 DNA sequence: TGTGCCACCAGCAGACTTGGGAGGAGGGGCGAGACCCAGTACTTC.

This chain uses TRBV9 with TRBJ2-2; the match to TRBD1 covers 8 bases. Germline CDR1 is SGDLS and CDR2 is YYNGEE. The V gene end was trimmed by 5 bases and the J gene end by 4 bases; junction bases not matched to a gene: 7. This CDR3 spans 15 amino acids. CDR3 coding DNA: TGTGCCAGCAGAGAGACAGGGGTGGCCACCGGGGAGCTGTTTTTT. Its translation: CASRETGVATGELFF.